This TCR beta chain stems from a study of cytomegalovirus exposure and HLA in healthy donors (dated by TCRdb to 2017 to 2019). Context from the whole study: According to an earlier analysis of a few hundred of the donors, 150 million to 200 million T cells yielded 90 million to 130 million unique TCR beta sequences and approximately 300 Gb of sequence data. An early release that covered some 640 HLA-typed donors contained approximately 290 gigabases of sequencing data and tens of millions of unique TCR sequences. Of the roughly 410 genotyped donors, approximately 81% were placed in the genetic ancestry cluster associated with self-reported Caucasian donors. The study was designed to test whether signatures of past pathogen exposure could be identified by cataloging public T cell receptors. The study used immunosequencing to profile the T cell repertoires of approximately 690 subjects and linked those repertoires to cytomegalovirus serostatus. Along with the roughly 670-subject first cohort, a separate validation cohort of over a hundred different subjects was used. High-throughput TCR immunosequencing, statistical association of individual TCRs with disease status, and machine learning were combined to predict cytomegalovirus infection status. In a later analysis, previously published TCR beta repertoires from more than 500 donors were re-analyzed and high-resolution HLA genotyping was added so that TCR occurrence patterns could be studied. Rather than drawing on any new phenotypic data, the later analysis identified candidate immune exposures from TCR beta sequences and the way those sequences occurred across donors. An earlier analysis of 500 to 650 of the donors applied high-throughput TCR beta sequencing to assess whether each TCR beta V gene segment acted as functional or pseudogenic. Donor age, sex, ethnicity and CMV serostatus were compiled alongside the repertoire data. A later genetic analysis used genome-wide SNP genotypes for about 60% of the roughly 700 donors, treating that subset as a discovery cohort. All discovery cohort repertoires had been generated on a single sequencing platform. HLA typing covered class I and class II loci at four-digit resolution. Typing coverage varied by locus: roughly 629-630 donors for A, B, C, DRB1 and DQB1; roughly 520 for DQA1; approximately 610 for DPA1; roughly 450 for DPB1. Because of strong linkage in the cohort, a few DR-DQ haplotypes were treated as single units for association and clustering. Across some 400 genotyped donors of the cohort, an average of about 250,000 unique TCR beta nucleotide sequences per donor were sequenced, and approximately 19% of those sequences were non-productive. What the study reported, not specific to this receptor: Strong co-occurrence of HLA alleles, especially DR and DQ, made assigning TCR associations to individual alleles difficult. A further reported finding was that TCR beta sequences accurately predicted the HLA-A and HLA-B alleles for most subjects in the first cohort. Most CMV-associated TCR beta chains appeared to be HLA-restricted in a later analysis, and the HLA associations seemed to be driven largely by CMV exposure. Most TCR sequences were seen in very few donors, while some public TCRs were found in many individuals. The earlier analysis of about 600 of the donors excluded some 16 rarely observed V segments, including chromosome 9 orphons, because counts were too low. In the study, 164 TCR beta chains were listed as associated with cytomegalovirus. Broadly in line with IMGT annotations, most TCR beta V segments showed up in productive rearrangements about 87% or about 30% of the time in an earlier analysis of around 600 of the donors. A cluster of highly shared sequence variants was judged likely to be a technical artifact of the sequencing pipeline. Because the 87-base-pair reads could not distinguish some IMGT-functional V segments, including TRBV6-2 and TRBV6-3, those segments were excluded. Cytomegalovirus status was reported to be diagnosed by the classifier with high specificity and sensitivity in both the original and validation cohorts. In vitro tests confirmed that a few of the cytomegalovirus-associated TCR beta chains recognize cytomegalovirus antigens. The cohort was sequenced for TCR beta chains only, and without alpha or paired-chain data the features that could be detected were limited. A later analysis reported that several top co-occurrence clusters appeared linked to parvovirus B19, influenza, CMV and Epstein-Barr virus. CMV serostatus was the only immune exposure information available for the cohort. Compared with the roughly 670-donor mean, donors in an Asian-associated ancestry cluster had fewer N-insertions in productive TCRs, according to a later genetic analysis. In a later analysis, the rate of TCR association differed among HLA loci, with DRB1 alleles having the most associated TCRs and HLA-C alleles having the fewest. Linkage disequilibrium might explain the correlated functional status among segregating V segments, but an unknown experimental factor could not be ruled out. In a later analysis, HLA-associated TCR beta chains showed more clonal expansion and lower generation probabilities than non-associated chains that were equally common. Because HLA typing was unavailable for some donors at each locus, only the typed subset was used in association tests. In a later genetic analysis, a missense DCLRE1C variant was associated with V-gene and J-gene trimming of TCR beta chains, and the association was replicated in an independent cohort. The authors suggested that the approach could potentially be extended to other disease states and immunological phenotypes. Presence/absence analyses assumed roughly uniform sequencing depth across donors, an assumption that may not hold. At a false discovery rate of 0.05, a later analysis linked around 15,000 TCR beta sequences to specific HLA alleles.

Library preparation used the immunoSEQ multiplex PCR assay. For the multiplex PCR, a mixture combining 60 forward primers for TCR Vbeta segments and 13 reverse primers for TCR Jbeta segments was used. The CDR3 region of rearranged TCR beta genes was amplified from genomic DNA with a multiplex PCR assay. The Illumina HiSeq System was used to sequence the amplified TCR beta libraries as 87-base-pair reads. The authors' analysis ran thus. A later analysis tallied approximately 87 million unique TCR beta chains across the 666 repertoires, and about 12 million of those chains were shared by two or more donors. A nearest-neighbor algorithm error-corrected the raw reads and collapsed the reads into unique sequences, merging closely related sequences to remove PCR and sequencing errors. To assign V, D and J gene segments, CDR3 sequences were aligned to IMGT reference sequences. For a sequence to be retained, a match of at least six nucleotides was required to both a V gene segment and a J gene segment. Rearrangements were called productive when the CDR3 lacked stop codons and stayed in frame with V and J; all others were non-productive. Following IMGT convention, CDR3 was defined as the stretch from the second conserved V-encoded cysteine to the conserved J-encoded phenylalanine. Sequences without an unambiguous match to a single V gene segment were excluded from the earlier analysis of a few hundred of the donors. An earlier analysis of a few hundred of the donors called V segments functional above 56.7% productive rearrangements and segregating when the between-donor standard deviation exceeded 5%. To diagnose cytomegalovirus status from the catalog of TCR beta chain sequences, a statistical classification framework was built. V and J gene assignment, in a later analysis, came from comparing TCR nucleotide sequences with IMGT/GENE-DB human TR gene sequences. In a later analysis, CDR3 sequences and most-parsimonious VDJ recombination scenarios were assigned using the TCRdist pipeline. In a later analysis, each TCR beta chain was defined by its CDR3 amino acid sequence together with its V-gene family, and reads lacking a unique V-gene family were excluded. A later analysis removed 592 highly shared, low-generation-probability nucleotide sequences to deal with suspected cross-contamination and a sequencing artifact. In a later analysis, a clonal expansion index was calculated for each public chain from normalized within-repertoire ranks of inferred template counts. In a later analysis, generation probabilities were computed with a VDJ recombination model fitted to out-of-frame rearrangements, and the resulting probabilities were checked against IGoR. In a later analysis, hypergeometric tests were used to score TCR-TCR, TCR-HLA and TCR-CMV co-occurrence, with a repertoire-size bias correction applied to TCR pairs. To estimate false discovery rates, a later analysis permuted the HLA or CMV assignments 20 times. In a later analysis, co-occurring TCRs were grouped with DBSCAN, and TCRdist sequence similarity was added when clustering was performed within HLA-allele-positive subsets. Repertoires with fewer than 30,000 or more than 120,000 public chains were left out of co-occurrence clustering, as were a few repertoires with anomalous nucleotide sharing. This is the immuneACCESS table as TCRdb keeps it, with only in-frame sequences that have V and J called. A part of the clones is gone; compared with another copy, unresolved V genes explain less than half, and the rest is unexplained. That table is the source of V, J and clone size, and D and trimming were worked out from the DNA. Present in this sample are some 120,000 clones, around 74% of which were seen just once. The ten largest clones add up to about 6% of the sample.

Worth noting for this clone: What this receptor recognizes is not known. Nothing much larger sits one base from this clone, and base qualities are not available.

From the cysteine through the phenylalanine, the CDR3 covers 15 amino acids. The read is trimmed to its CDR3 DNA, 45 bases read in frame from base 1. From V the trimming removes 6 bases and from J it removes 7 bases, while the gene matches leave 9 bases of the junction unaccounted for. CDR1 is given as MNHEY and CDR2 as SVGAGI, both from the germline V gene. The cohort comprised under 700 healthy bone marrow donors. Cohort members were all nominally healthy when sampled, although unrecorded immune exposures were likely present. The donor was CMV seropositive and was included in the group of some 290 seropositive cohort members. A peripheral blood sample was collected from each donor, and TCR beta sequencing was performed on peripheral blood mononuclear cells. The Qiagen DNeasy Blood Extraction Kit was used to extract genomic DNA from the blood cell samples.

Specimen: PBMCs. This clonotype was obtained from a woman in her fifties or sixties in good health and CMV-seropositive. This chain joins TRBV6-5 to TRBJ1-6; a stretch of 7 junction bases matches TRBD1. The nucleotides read TGTGCCAGCAGGGGGCGGGACAGCCTAAATTCACCCCTCCACTTT. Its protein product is CASRGRDSLNSPLHF.